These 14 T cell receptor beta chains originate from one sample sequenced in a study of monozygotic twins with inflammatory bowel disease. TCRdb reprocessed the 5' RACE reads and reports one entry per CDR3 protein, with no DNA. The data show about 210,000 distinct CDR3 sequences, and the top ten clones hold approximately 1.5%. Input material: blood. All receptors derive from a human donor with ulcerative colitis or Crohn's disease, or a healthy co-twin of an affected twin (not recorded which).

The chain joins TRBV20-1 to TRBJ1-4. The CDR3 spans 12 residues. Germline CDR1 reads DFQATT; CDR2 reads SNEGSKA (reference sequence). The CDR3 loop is CSASPTEGQLFF.

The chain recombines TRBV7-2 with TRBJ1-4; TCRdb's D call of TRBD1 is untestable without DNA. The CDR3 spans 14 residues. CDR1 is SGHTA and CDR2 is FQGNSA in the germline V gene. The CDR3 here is CASNPGGINEKLFF.

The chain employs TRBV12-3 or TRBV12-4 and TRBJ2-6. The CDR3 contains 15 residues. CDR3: CASSLWRSGANVLTF.

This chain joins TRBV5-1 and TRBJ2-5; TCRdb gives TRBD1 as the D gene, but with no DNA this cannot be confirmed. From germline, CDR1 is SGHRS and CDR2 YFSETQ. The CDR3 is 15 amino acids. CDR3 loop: CASSDLRAGVETQYF.

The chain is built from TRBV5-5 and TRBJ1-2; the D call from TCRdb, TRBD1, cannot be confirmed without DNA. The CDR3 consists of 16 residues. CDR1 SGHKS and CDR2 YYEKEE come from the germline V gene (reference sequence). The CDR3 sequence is CASSFSTDRVNYGYTF.

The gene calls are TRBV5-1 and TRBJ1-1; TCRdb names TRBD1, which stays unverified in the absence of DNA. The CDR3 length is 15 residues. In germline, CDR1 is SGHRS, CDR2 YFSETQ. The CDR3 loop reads CASSPRTDRETEAFF. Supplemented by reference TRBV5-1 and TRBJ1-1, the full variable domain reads KAGVTQTPRYLIKTRGQQVTLSCSPISGHRSVSWYQQTPGQGLQFLFEYFSETQRNKGNFPGRFSGRQFSNSRSEMNVSTLELGDSALYLCASSPRTDRETEAFFGQGTRLTVV.

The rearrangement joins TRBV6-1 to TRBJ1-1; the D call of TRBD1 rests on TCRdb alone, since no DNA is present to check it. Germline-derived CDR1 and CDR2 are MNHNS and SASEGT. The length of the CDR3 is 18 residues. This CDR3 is CASRNLLGQGSPNTEAFF.

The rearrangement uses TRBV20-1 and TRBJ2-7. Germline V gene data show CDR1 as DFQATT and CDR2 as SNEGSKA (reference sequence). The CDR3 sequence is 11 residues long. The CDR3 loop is CSAGPLYEQYF.

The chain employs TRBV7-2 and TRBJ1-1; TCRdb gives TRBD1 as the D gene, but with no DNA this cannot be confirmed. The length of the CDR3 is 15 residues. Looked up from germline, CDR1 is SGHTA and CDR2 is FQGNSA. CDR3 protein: CASSLARGRNTEAFF. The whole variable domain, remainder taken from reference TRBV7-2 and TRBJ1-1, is GAGVSQSPSNKVTEKGKDVELRCDPISGHTALYWYRQSLGQGLEFLIYFQGNSAPDKSGLPSDRFSAERTGGSVSTLTIQRTQQEDSAVYLCASSLARGRNTEAFFGQGTRLTVV.

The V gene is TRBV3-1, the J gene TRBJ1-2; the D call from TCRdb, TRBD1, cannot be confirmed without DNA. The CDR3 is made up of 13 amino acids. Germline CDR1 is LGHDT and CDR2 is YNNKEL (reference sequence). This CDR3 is CASIENSGYGYTF.

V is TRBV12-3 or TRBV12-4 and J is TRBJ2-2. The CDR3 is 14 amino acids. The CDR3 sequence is CASSYDGNTGELFF.

The CDR3 is CASSFQLGTGAFQETQYF. The genes are TRBV5-1 and TRBJ2-5; the D gene TCRdb calls, TRBD1, cannot be checked with no DNA. This CDR3 region has 18 residues. From germline, CDR1 is SGHRS and CDR2 YFSETQ.

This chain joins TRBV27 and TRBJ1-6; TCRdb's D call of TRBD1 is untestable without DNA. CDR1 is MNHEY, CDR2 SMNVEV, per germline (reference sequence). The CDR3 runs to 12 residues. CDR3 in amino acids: CASSRDGGALHF.

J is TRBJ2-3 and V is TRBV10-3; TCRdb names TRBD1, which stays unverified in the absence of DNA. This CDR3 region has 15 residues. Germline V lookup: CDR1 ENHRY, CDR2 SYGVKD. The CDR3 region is CAISTQGGSTDTQYF.